The 26 T cell receptor beta chains presented below share a single source sample, sequenced in a study of blood T cell repertoires in COVID-19. Measured with immunoSEQ multiplex PCR; TCRdb has only the in-frame clones, and not every one. The table includes 250,000 or so clones, over 80% detected once. Sequencing input: peripheral blood. Source of these receptors: a woman in her thirties or forties who had recovered from COVID-19.

This chain uses TRBV7-2 with TRBJ1-4, with 7 bases identical to TRBD1. The junction had 2 bases not matched to a gene; V was cut back by 3 bases and J by 1 base. The germline V gene encodes CDR1 SGHTA and CDR2 FQGNSA. The CDR3 loop spans 15 amino acids. Written as DNA, the CDR3 is TGTGCCAGCAGCTTTCAGGGGGGAACTAATGAAAAACTGTTTTTT. This translates into CASSFQGGTNEKLFF.

The chain links TRBV5-1 to TRBJ2-2; TRBD2 agrees at 12 bases. Germline CDR1 SGHRS, CDR2 YFSETQ. V dropped 5 bases and J dropped 7; count of bases not matched to a gene: 6. The CDR3 is made up of 15 amino acids. The CDR3 sequence: CASRLAGGKVGELFF. The CDR3 bases are TGCGCCAGCAGACTAGCGGGGGGCAAGGTCGGGGAGCTGTTTTTT.

This chain uses TRBV28 with TRBJ1-4; 11 bases fit TRBD1. V shed 3 bases, J shed 5 bases, and the junction held 5 bases outside the gene matches. CDR3 length equals 16 residues. Per the germline V gene, CDR1 is MDHEN and CDR2 is SYDVKM. DNA of the CDR3: TGTGCCAGCAGTTTCGATTGGGACAGGGGGAATGAAAAACTGTTTTTT. Translated, it gives CASSFDWDRGNEKLFF. Complete variable domain (other parts from reference TRBV28 and TRBJ1-4): DVKVTQSSRYLVKRTGEKVFLECVQDMDHENMFWYRQDPGLGLRLIYFSYDVKMKEKGDIPEGYSVSREKKERFSLILESASTNQTSMYLCASSFDWDRGNEKLFFGSGTQLSVL.

This clone occurred once. This chain joins TRBV10-3 and TRBJ1-5, with D possibly matching TRBD1 (6 bases). V lost 6 bases and J 0 bases, leaving 12 bases between the germline ends. The CDR3 runs to 15 residues. The germline gives CDR1 ENHRY, CDR2 SYGVKD. The CDR3 region has the DNA TGTGCCATCAGCCAGGGGACACGTAGCAATCAGCCCCAGCATTTT. It translates to CAISQGTRSNQPQHF.

V usage is TRBV5-6 and J usage is TRBJ2-1; 8 bases are shared with TRBD1. The CDR3 loop spans 16 amino acids. Germline CDR1 is SGHDT and CDR2 is YYEEEE. V lost 3 bases and J lost 2; bases outside the gene matches: 7. The DNA of the CDR3 is TGTGCCAGCAGCTCCTTCACAGGGGGAACCTACAATGAGCAGTTCTTC. It translates to CASSSFTGGTYNEQFF.

This chain links TRBV11-2 with TRBJ1-4; the match to TRBD1 covers 7 bases. Unmatched junction bases numbered 7, after V lost 5 bases and J lost 4 bases. Germline V gives CDR1 SGHAT, CDR2 FQNNGV. The CDR3 extends over 15 amino acids. For the CDR3, the DNA is TGTGCCAGCAGCCCAAGGACAGGATATAATGAAAAACTGTTTTTT. Its protein product is CASSPRTGYNEKLFF.

The gene calls are TRBV28 and TRBJ1-5; TRBD1 is a possible D gene (6 bases). This CDR3 has 17 residues. V dropped 2 bases and J dropped 2 bases, with 16 bases sitting between them. Per germline, CDR1 MDHEN and CDR2 SYDVKM. The CDR3 protein is CASSLSQGLAGNQPQHF. In DNA form, the CDR3 reads TGTGCCAGCAGTTTAAGTCAGGGGCTGGCGGGCAATCAGCCCCAGCATTTT.

The chain is built from TRBV11-3 and TRBJ2-1, with D possibly being TRBD2 (6 bases). Germline-derived CDR1 and CDR2 are SGHNT and YENEEA. There are 16 residues in the CDR3. Trimming stripped 3 bases from V and 0 bases from J, with 12 bases between. The CDR3 sequence: CASSFGTGTSYNEQFF. The CDR3 DNA follows: TGTGCCAGCAGCTTTGGGACTGGGACCTCCTACAATGAGCAGTTCTTC.

The chain recombines TRBV14 with TRBJ1-1; 10 bases fit TRBD1. Germline loops: CDR1 SGHDN, CDR2 FVKESK. The CDR3 runs to 13 residues. The trim removed 6 bases at V and 6 bases at J, leaving 4 bases unmatched. CDR3 protein: CASSQDRGSEAFF. The CDR3 DNA reads TGTGCCAGCAGTCAGGACAGGGGGTCTGAAGCTTTCTTT.

The rearrangement links TRBV28 to TRBJ1-5, with a possible D match to TRBD1 (6 bases). Trimming shortened V by 7 bases and J by 2 bases, and 15 bases separated the two germline ends. Germline V gives CDR1 MDHEN, CDR2 SYDVKM. The CDR3 spans 15 residues. CDR3 loop: CASNGGAGGNQPQHF. CDR3 DNA sequence: TGTGCCAGCAACGGGGGGGCGGGCGGCAATCAGCCCCAGCATTTT.

The chain links TRBV18 to TRBJ2-7, with D possibly TRBD1 on 6 matching bases. The CDR3 is made up of 16 amino acids. V gave up 6 bases and J gave up 2 bases, with 20 bases separating them. CDR1 and CDR2 (germline): KGHSH, LQKENI. CDR3 in DNA: TGTGCCAGCTCTCCCACCGCCGGGACACACCCCTACGAGCAGTACTTC. Amino acid sequence: CASSPTAGTHPYEQYF.

The chain recombines TRBV19 with TRBJ1-4; no reliable D call. Germline V gene data show CDR1 as LNHDA and CDR2 as SQIVND (reference sequence). The V end lost 4 bases, the J end lost 7 bases, and 13 bases lay between the germline ends. This CDR3 spans 14 amino acids. The CDR3 loop reads CASSTGSYLEKLFF. DNA for the CDR3: TGTGCCAGTAGTACGGGGTCGTATCTTGAAAAACTGTTTTTT.

The gene calls are TRBV30 and TRBJ1-2; a weak D match, TRBD1 (6 bases). In germline, CDR1 is GTSNPN, CDR2 SVGIG (reference sequence). The CDR3 loop spans 14 amino acids. The V end lost 4 bases, the J end lost 7 bases, and 19 bases lay between the germline ends. The CDR3 region has the DNA TGTGCCTGGATAGGCGGGGGGCCCCTAAGTGGCTACACCTTC. Translating it yields CAWIGGGPLSGYTF.

V is TRBV6-5 and J is TRBJ2-7; the match to TRBD2 covers 9 bases. The V gene's germline CDR1 is MNHEY and CDR2 SVGAGI. V was clipped by 8 bases and J by 0 bases; unmatched bases: 5. This CDR3 region has 14 residues. In DNA, the CDR3 is TGTGCCAGCCGGGCGGGGGGGTCCTCCTACGAGCAGTACTTC. Amino acid sequence: CASRAGGSSYEQYF.

The rearrangement joins TRBV7-8 to TRBJ1-2; a weak D match, TRBD1 (6 bases). The germline CDR1 and CDR2 sequences are SGHVS and FQNEAQ. The CDR3 is 14 amino acids. Trimming took off 2 bases at V and 4 bases at J, with 11 bases between the two ends. CDR3 DNA sequence: TGTGCCAGCAGCTTAAACTCAGGGGCCTATGGCTACACCTTC. Protein: CASSLNSGAYGYTF.

The chain is built from TRBV15 and TRBJ2-6; no clear D gene. Trimming took 0 bases from V and 2 from J, leaving 8 bases between them. CDR1 and CDR2 from the germline V gene are LNHNV and YYDKDF (reference sequence). The CDR3 contains 16 residues. CDR3 in amino acids: CATSRDKRTGANVLTF. The DNA for the CDR3 is TGTGCCACCAGCAGAGATAAGAGGACTGGGGCCAACGTCCTGACTTTC.

This chain uses TRBV11-2 with TRBJ1-1; D not resolved. From germline, CDR1 is SGHAT and CDR2 FQNNGV. Trimming took off 1 base at V and 4 bases at J, with 13 bases between the two ends. The CDR3 is made up of 15 amino acids. Written as DNA, the CDR3 is TGTGCCAGCAGCTTAGGAGGAGGGTACCCCACTGAAGCTTTCTTT. It codes for CASSLGGGYPTEAFF.

With respect to this clone: The final CDR3 position lacks the conserved phenylalanine or tryptophan, pointing to a likely read error. V usage is TRBV15 and J usage is TRBJ1-1, with D perhaps matching TRBD1 (5 bases). The CDR3 is 14 residues long. CDR1 and CDR2 from the germline V gene are LNHNV and YYDKDF (reference sequence). Trimming left V 0 bases short and J 5 bases short, with 10 bases between. CDR3 sequence (DNA): TGTGCCACCAGCAGAGATCGCGGGGGTACTGAAGCTTTCTCT. This encodes CATSRDRGGTEAFS.

The chain is built from TRBV28 and TRBJ1-6; 9 bases match TRBD1. After removal of 3 bases from V and 8 bases from J, the junction contained 5 bases not matched to a gene. The CDR3 consists of 15 residues. Germline V gene sequence: CDR1 MDHEN, CDR2 SYDVKM. This CDR3 is CASSLAGQGDSPLHF. The CDR3 DNA reads TGTGCCAGCAGTTTGGCGGGACAGGGTGATTCACCCCTCCACTTT.

The chain couples TRBV4-1 to TRBJ1-5; 9 positions agree with TRBD1. The CDR3 runs to 16 residues. V lost 4 bases and J lost 5; bases outside the gene matches: 9. Germline V gene lookup returns CDR1 MGHRA and CDR2 YSYEKL. Here the CDR3 reads CASSRDRERGDQPQHF. For the CDR3, the DNA is TGCGCCAGCAGCCGGGACAGGGAACGGGGAGATCAGCCCCAGCATTTT.

The V and J genes are TRBV30 and TRBJ1-3; D is ambiguous. The V and J ends lost 0 bases and 3 bases respectively, with 6 bases between them. Germline CDR1 GTSNPN, CDR2 SVGIG (reference sequence). The CDR3 contains 13 residues. Here the CDR3 reads CAWSVLDGNTIYF. The CDR3 nucleotides read TGTGCCTGGAGTGTACTTGATGGAAACACCATATATTTT.

V is TRBV24-1 and J is TRBJ2-2; 7 bases agree with TRBD2. Per the germline V gene, CDR1 is KGHDR and CDR2 is SFDVKD. Trimming took 2 bases from V and 7 from J; bases not matched to a gene: 12. The CDR3 extends over 17 amino acids. The CDR3 region has the DNA TGTGCCACCAGTGATTACCTAGCGGCAACCCCGGGCGGGGAGCTGTTTTTT. Translating gives CATSDYLAATPGGELFF.

The V and J genes are TRBV5-1 and TRBJ2-7; no clear D gene. Germline assignment: CDR1 SGHRS and CDR2 YFSETQ. V was pared by 3 bases and J by 0 bases, with 10 bases between. The CDR3 is 14 residues long. The CDR3 region has the DNA TGCGCCAGCAGCTCTGACACGAACTCCTACGAGCAGTACTTC. Translation: CASSSDTNSYEQYF.

With respect to this clone: One end of the junction fails to match germline, which may point to a read error. V usage is TRBV18 and J usage is TRBJ1-1; 8 bases agree with TRBD1. The germline CDR1 and CDR2 sequences are KGHSH and LQKENI. The CDR3 has 14 residues. CDR3 coding DNA: TGTGCCAGCTCACCAAGGGGACAGGTTTTTGATCAAGCCTTT. Translating gives CASSPRGQVFDQAF.

This clone has only a few counts. The J gene is TRBJ2-1, the V gene TRBV11-1; 10 nucleotides match TRBD2. After removal of 2 bases from V and 7 bases from J, the junction contained 5 bases not matched to a gene. This CDR3 has 15 amino acids. Germline V CDR1 and CDR2: SGHAT, FQDESV (reference sequence). The CDR3 loop reads CASSLYTSGVNEQFF. In DNA, the CDR3 is TGTGCCAGCAGCTTATATACTAGCGGGGTTAATGAGCAGTTCTTC.

The chain links TRBV5-4 to TRBJ1-2; tentative D call: TRBD1 (5 bases). The CDR3 runs 16 residues. Germline CDR1 SGHNT, CDR2 YYREEE (reference sequence). The ends were cut back, 4 bases at V and 4 bases at J, with 20 bases in the middle. CDR3 residues: CASSPEWGGSGYGYTF. DNA of the CDR3: TGTGCCAGCAGCCCGGAATGGGGGGGTAGTGGCTATGGCTACACCTTC.